The 7 T cell receptor beta chains given below trace back to one sample, sequenced in a study of CD8 T cells in Susac syndrome. RNA, at about 0.45 to 1 ug, was reverse transcribed with random hexamers. TCRdb used MiXCR to reprocess the immunoSEQ multiplex PCR reads, holding one entry per CDR3 protein. The data contain 200,000 or so distinct CDR3 sequences, 90% to 95% of them singletons. Sequencing was carried out using CD4+ T cells from PBMCs. Receptors originate from a human donor with multiple sclerosis.

The CDR3 DNA reads TGTGCCACCAGTGATTGGAAAGCGGGAGAGGGAGAGACCCAGTACTTC. Its protein product is CATSDWKAGEGETQYF. This rearrangement joins TRBV24-1 to TRBJ2-5, with TRBD2 identical over 8 bases. V dropped 2 bases and J dropped 4; count of bases not matched to a gene: 8. This CDR3 region has 16 residues. The germline gives CDR1 KGHDR, CDR2 SFDVKD.

The gene calls are TRBV20-1 and TRBJ2-3, with TRBD2 identical over 7 bases. With V trimmed by 5 bases and J by 5 bases, 4 bases remained unmatched. Germline values: CDR1 DFQATT, CDR2 SNEGSKA (reference sequence). CDR3 length: 12 amino acids. CDR3 amino acids: CSAAGRQDTQYF. The CDR3 bases are TGCAGTGCTGCCGGGAGGCAAGATACGCAGTATTTT.

The chain joins TRBV20-1 to TRBJ2-1, with D perhaps being TRBD1 or TRBD2 (6 bases each). Trimming removed 0 bases at V and 11 bases at J, with 17 bases between. Germline CDR1 and CDR2: DFQATT and SNEGSKA (reference sequence). This CDR3 spans 14 amino acids. CDR3 sequence: CSARDRTGAPQQFF. As DNA, the CDR3 is TGCAGTGCTAGAGATCGAACGGGGGCACCTCAGCAGTTCTTC.

DNA of the CDR3: TGCGCCAGCAGCCAAGAAGGGACAGGCGCACTCCAAGAGACCCAGTACTTC. It is translated as CASSQEGTGALQETQYF. The chain links TRBV4-1 to TRBJ2-5, with 8 nucleotides matching TRBD1. Trimming cost V 0 bases and J 1 base; bases outside gene matches: 7. The CDR3 runs to 17 residues. CDR1 and CDR2 (germline): MGHRA, YSYEKL.

The chain uses TRBV27 and TRBJ1-2, with D perhaps matching TRBD1 (5 bases). Germline CDR1 reads MNHEY; CDR2 reads SMNVEV (reference sequence). This CDR3 is built from 12 residues. V was shortened by 8 bases and J by 11 bases, with 18 bases between the two germline ends. CDR3 in amino acids: CASRERGRGYTF. DNA of the CDR3: TGTGCCAGCCGCGAGAGGGGCCGGGGTTACACCTTC.

J is TRBJ1-1 and V is TRBV5-1; the D gene is possibly TRBD1 (5 bases). The CDR3 consists of 14 residues. With 5 bases removed from V and 1 base from J, the gap between germline ends came to 12 bases. The germline gives CDR1 SGHRS, CDR2 YFSETQ. CDR3 in amino acids: CASRAQTANTEAFF. The DNA of the CDR3 is TGCGCCAGCAGGGCGCAGACAGCGAACACTGAAGCTTTCTTT.

The chain has TRBV3-1 and TRBJ2-1; D could derive from TRBD1 or TRBD2 (5 bases each). V was shortened by 0 bases and J by 12 bases, with 12 bases between the two germline ends. CDR3 size: 13 residues. Looked up from germline, CDR1 is LGHDT and CDR2 is YNNKEL (reference sequence). The CDR3 bases are TGTGCCAGCAGCCAAGATCGGGGCGGGTGGCAGTTCTTC. Its translation: CASSQDRGGWQFF.